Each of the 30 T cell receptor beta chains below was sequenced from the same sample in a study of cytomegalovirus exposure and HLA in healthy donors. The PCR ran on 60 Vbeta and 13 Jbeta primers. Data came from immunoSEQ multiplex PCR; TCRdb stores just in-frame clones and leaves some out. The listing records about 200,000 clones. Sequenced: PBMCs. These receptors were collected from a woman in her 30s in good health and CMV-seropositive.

CDR3 protein: CASSSDRGLYGYTF. In DNA form, the CDR3 reads TGTGCCAGCAGCTCTGACAGGGGCCTATATGGCTACACCTTC. The chain joins TRBV7-2 to TRBJ1-2; TRBD1 aligns across 8 bases. There are 14 residues in the CDR3. Trimming removed 4 bases from V and 5 bases from J; junction bases left unmatched: 6. Germline CDR1 SGHTA, CDR2 FQGNSA.

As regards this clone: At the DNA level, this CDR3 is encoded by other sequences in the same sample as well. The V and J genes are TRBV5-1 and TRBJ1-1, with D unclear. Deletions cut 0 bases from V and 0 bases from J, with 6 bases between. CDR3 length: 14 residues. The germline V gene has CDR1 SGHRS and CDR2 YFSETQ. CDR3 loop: CASSLDSLNTEAFF. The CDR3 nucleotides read TGCGCCAGCAGCTTGGACAGCCTGAACACTGAAGCTTTCTTT.

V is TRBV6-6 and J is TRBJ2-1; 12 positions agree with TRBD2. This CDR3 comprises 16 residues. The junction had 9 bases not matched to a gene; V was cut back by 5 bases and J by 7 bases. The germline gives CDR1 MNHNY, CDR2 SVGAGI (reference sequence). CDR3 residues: CASSNGLAGNSNEQFF. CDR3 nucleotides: TGTGCCAGCAGTAACGGACTAGCGGGGAACTCAAATGAGCAGTTCTTC.

CDR3 nucleotide sequence: TGTGCCAGCCGGGACAGGGGGGTTAGATCACCCCTCCACTTT. Protein: CASRDRGVRSPLHF. The rearrangement joins TRBV6-5 to TRBJ1-6; 11 bases agree with TRBD1. The V gene end was trimmed by 8 bases and the J gene end by 10 bases; junction bases not matched to a gene: 7. Germline V gene data show CDR1 as MNHEY and CDR2 as SVGAGI. The CDR3 is made up of 14 amino acids.

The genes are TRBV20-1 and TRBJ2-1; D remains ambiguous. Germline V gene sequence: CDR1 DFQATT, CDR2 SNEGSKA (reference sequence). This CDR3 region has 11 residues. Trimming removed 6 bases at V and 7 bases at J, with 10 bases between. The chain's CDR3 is CSAGIWNEQFF. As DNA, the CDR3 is TGCAGTGCCGGTATCTGGAATGAGCAGTTCTTC.

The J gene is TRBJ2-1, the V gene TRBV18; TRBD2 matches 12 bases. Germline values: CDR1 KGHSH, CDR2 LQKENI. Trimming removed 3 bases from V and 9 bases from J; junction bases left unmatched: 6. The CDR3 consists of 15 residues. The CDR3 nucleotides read TGTGCCAGCTCACCGGGACTAGCGGGCGCCCCTGAGCAGTTCTTC. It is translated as CASSPGLAGAPEQFF.

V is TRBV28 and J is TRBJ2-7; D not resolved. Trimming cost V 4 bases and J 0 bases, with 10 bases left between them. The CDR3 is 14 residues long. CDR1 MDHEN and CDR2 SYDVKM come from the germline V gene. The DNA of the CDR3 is TGTGCCAGCAGTTCAGTTCTAGGCTCCTACGAGCAGTACTTC. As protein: CASSSVLGSYEQYF.

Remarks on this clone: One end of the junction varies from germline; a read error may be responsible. The CDR3 reads CSVEGTRGGYTF. The CDR3 DNA sequence: TGCAGCGTCGAAGGGACACGCGGTGGCTACACCTTC. The chain has TRBV29-1 and TRBJ1-2; the D gene is possibly TRBD1 (6 bases). CDR3 length equals 12 residues. The germline V gene has CDR1 SQVTM and CDR2 ANQGSEA.

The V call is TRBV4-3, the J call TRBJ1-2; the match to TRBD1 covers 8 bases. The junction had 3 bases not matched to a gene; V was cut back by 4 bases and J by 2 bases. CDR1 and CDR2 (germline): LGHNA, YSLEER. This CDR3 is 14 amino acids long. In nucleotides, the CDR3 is TGCGCCAGCAGCCCCCGACAGGGGAACTATGGCTACACCTTC. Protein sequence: CASSPRQGNYGYTF.

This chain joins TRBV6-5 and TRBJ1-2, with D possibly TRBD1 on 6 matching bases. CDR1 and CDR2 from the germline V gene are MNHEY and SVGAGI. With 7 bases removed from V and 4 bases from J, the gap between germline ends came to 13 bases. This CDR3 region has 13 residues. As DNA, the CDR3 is TGTGCCAGCAAACTCGGGACACCCTATGGCTACACCTTC. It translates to CASKLGTPYGYTF.

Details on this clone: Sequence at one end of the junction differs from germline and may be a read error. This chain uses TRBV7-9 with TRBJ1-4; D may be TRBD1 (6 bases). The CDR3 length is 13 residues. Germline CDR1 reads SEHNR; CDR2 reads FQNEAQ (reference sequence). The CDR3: CAGSSGVGEKLFF. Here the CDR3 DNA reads TGTGCCGGCAGCTCAGGGGTCGGTGAAAAACTGTTTTTT. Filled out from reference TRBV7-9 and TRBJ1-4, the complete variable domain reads DTGVSQNPRHKITKRGQNVTFRCDPISEHNRLYWYRQTLGQGPEFLTYFQNEAQLEKSRLLSDRFSAERPKGSFSTLEIQRTEQGDSAMYLCAGSSGVGEKLFFGSGTQLSVL.

The CDR3 sequence is CAWSPTGGTDTQYF. In nucleotides, the CDR3 is TGTGCCTGGAGTCCGACAGGGGGGACAGATACGCAGTATTTT. The chain uses TRBV30 and TRBJ2-3; TRBD1 aligns across 9 bases. CDR1 and CDR2 (germline): GTSNPN, SVGIG (reference sequence). This CDR3 has 14 residues. Unmatched junction bases numbered 3, after V lost 2 bases and J lost 3 bases.

The CDR3 loop reads CASASGLAGTDTQYF. For the CDR3, the DNA is TGTGCCAGTGCAAGCGGACTAGCGGGCACAGATACGCAGTATTTT. The chain couples TRBV19 to TRBJ2-3; 10 bases agree with TRBD2. The CDR3 sequence is 15 residues long. The J segment lost 1 base and the V segment lost 8 bases, leaving 6 bases of the junction unmatched. Germline CDR1 LNHDA, CDR2 SQIVND (reference sequence).

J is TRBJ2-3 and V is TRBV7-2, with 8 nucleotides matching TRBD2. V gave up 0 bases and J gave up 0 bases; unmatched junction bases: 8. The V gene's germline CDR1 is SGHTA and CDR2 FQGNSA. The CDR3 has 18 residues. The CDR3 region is CASSLASSGYSSTDTQYF. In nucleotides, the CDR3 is TGTGCCAGCAGCTTAGCTTCTAGCGGGTATTCCAGCACAGATACGCAGTATTTT.

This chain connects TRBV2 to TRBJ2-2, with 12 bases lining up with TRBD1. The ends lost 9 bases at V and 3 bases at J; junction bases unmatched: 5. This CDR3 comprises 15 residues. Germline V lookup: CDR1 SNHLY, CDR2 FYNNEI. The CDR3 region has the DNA TGTGCCAGGGGGACAGGGGGCGAATACACCGGGGAGCTGTTTTTT. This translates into CARGTGGEYTGELFF.

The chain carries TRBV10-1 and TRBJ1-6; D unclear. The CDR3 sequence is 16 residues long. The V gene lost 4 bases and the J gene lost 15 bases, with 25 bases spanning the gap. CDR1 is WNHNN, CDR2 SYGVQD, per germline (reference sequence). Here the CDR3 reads CASSAESGGPGGFLHF. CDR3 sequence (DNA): TGCGCCAGCAGTGCAGAATCCGGAGGGCCAGGAGGATTCCTCCACTTT.

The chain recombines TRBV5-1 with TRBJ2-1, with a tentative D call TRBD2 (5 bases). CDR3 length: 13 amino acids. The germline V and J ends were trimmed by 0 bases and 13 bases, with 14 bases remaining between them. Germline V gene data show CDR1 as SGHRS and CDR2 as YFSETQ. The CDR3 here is CASSLAGSRGQFF. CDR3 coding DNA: TGCGCCAGCAGCTTGGCGGGATCCCGGGGACAGTTCTTC.

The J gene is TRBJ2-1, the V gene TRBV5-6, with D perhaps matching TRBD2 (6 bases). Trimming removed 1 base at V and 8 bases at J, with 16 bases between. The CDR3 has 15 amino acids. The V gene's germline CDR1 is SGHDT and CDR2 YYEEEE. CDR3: CASSLLLLGGDEQFF. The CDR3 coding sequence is TGTGCCAGCAGCTTGTTGCTTTTGGGGGGAGATGAGCAGTTCTTC.

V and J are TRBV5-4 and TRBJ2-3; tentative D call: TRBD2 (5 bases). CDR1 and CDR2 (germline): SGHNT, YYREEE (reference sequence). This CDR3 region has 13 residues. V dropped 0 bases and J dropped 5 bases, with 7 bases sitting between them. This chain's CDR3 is CASSLEAVDTQYF. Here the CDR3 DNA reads TGTGCCAGCAGCTTGGAAGCGGTAGATACGCAGTATTTT.

The CDR3 region has the DNA TGTGCCAGTAGTAGGGGGCTGGGCAATCAGCCCCAGCATTTT. It encodes CASSRGLGNQPQHF. The V call is TRBV19, the J call TRBJ1-5; D might be TRBD1 (6 bases). The V end was cut by 4 bases, the J end by 2 bases, with 9 bases between. The CDR3 is made up of 14 amino acids. Germline values: CDR1 LNHDA, CDR2 SQIVND (reference sequence).

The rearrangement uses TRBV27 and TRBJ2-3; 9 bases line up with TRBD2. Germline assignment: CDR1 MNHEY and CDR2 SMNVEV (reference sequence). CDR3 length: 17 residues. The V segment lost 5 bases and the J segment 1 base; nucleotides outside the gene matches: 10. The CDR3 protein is CASSIPLAGIGTDTQYF. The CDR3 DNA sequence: TGTGCCAGCAGTATACCGCTAGCGGGGATAGGCACAGATACGCAGTATTTT.

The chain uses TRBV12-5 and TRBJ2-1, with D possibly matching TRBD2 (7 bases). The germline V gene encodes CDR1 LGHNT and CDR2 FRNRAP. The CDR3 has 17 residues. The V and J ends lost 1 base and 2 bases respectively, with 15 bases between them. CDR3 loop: CASGLGAGAKPYNEQFF. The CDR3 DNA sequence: TGTGCTAGTGGTTTGGGCGCGGGGGCCAAACCCTACAATGAGCAGTTCTTC.

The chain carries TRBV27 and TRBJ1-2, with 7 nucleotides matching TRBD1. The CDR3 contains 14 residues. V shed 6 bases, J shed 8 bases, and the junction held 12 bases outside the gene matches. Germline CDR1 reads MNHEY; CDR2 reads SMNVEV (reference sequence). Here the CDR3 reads CASSPGTGVRGYTF. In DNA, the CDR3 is TGTGCCAGCAGCCCCGGCACAGGGGTGAGAGGCTACACCTTC.

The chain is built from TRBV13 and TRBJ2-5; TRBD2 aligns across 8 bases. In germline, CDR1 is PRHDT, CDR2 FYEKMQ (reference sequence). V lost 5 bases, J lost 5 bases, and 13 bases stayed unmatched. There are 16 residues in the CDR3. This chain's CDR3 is CASSPFGGEGWETQYF. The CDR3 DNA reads TGTGCCAGCAGCCCCTTCGGGGGGGAGGGGTGGGAGACCCAGTACTTC.

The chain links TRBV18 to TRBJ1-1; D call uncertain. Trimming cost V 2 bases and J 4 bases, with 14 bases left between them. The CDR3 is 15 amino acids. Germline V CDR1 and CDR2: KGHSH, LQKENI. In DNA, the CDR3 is TGTGCCAGCTCACCAGCGGCCCTTCCGGGCACTGAAGCTTTCTTT. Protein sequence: CASSPAALPGTEAFF.

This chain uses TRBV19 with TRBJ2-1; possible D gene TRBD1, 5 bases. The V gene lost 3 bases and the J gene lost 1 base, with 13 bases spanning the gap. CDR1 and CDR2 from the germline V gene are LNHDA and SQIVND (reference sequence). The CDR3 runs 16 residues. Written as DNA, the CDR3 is TGTGCCAGTAGTATCTTCGCTAGGGGATCCTACAATGAGCAGTTCTTC. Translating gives CASSIFARGSYNEQFF.

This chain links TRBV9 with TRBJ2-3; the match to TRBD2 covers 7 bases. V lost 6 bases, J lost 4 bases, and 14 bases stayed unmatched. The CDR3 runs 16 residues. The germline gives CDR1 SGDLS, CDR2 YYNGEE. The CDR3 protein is CASIPGLAGEADTQYF. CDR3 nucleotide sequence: TGTGCCAGCATCCCGGGACTTGCGGGGGAGGCAGATACGCAGTATTTT.

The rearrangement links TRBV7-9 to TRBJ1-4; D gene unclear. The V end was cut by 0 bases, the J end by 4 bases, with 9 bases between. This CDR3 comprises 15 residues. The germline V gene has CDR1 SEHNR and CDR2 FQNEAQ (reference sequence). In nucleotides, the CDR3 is TGTGCCAGCAGCTTAGCCCCGCGGGGTAATGAAAAACTGTTTTTT. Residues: CASSLAPRGNEKLFF.

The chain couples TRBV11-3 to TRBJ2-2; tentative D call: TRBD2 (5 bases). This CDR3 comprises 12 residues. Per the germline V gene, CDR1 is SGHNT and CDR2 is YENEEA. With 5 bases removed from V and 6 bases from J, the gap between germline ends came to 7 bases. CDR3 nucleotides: TGTGCCAGCAGCCCTAGCCCCGGGGAGCTGTTTTTT. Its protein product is CASSPSPGELFF. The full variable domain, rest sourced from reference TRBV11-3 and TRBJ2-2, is EAGVVQSPRYKIIEKKQPVAFWCNPISGHNTLYWYLQNLGQGPELLIRYENEEAVDDSQLPKDRFSAERLKGVDSTLKIQPAELGDSAVYLCASSPSPGELFFGEGSRLTVL.

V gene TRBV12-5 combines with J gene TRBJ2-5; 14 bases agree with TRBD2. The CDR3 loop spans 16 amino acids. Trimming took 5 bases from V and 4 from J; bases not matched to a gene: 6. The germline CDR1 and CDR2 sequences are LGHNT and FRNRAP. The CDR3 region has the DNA TGTGCTAGTGGTCTGGGACTAGCGGGAGTTGGAGAGACCCAGTACTTC. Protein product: CASGLGLAGVGETQYF.